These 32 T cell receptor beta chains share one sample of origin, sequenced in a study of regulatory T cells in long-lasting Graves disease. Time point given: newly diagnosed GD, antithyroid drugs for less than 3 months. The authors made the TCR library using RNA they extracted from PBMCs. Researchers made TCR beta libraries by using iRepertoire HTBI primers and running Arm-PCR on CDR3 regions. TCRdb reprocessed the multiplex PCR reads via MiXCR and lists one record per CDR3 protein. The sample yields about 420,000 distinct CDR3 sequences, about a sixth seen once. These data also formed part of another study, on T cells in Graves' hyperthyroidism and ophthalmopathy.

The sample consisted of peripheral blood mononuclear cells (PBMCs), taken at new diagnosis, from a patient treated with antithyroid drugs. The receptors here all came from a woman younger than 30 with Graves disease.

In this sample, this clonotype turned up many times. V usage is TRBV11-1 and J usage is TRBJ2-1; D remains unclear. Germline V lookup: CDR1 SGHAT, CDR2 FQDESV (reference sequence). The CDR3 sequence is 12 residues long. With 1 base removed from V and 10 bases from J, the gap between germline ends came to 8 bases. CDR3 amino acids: CASSLVAAEQFF. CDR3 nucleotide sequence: TGTGCCAGCAGCTTAGTGGCAGCAGAGCAGTTCTTC.

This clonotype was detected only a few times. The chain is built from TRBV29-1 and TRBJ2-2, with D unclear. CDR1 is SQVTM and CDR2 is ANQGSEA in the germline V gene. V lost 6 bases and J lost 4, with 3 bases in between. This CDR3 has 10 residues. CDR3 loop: CSVTTGELFF. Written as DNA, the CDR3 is TGCAGCGTAACCACCGGGGAGCTGTTTTTT.

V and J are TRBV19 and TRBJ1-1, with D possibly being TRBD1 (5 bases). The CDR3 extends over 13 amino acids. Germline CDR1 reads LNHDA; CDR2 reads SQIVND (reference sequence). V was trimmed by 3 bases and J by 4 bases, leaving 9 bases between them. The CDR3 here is CASSIQGITEAFF. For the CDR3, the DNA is TGTGCCAGTAGTATCCAGGGTATCACTGAAGCTTTCTTT. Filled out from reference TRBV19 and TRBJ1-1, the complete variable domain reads DGGITQSPKYLFRKEGQNVTLSCEQNLNHDAMYWYRQDPGQGLRLIYYSQIVNDFQKGDIAEGYSVSREKKESFPLTVTSAQKNPTAFYLCASSIQGITEAFFGQGTRLTVV.

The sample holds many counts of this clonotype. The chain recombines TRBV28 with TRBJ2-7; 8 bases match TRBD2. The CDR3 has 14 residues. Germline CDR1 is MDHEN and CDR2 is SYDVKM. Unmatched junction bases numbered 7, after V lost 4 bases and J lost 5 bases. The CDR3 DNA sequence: TGTGCCAGCAGTTCAAGCGGGAGTAGGAACGAGCAGTACTTC. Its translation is CASSSSGSRNEQYF.

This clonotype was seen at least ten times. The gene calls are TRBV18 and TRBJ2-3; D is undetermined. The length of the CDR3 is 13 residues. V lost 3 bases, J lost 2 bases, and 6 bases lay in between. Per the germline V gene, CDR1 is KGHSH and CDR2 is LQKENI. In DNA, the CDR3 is TGTGCCAGCTCACCCGACCACACAGATACGCAGTATTTT. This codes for CASSPDHTDTQYF.

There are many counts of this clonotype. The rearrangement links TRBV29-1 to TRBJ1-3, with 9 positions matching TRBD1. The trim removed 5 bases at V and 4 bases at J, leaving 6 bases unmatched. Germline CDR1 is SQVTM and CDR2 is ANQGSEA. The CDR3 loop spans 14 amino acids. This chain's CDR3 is CSVTDRGFGNTIYF. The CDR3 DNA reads TGCAGCGTTACTGACAGGGGGTTCGGAAACACCATATATTTT.

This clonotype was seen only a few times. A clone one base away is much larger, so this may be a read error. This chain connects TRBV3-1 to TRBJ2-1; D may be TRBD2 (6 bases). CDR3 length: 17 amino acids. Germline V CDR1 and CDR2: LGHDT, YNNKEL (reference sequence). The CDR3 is CASSQVLGAGAYNERFF. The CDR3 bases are TGTGCCAGCAGCCAAGTACTGGGAGCGGGCGCCTACAATGAGCGGTTCTTC.

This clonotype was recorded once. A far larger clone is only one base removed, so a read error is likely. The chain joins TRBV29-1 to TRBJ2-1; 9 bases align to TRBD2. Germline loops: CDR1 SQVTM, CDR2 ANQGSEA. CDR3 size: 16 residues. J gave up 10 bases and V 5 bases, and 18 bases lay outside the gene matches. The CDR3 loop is CSVLGLAGLISYEQFF. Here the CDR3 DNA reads TGCAGCGTTCTGGGGCTAGCGGGATTAATCTCCTACGAGCAGTTCTTC.

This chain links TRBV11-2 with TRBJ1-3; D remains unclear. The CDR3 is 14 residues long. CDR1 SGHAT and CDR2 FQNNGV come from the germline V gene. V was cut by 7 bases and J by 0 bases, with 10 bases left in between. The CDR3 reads CASNLGNSGNTIYF. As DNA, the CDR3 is TGTGCCAGCAACCTCGGAAACTCTGGAAACACCATATATTTT. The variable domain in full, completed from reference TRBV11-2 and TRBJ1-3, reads EAGVAQSPRYKIIEKRQSVAFWCNPISGHATLYWYQQILGQGPKLLIQFQNNGVVDDSQLPKDRFSAERLKGVDSTLKIQPAKLEDSAVYLCASNLGNSGNTIYFGEGSWLTVV.

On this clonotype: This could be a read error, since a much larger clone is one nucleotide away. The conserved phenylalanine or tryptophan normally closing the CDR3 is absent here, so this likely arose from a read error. This CDR3 is CASSAGLADYEQYL. The CDR3 DNA is TGTGCCAGCAGCGCGGGACTAGCCGACTACGAGCAGTACCTC. The chain employs TRBV7-9 and TRBJ2-7, with 9 bases aligning to TRBD2. The V and J ends lost 5 bases and 3 bases, in that order; junction bases with no gene match: 5. The CDR3 runs 14 residues. The germline V gene has CDR1 SEHNR and CDR2 FQNEAQ (reference sequence).

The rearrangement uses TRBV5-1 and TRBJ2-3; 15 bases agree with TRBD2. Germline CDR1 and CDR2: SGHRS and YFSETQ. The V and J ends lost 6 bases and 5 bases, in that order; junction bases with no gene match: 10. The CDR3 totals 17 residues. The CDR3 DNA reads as TGCGCCAGCAACCGAGGACTAGCGGGAGGGCCGATAGATACGCAGTATTTT. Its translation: CASNRGLAGGPIDTQYF.

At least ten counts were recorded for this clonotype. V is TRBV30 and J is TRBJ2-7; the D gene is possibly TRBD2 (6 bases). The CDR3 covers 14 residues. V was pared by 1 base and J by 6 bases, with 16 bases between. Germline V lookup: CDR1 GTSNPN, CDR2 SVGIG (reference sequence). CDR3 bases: TGTGCCTGGAGTGCCCTTCTAGGCGGGGCCGAGCAGTACTTC. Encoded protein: CAWSALLGGAEQYF.

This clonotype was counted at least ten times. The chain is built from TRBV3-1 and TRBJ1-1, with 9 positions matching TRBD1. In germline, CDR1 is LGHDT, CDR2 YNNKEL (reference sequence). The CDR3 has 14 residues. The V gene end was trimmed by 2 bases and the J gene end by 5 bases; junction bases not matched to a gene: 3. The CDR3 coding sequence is TGTGCCAGCAGCCAAATGGGGACAGGGACTGAAGCTTTCTTT. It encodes CASSQMGTGTEAFF.

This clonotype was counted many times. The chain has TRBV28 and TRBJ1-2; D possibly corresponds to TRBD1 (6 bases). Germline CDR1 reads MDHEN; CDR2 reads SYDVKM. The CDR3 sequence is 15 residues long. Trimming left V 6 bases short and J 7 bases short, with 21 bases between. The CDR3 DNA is TGTGCCAGCAGACCCCCTGGGCAGGGGCGGGGTGGCTACACCTTC. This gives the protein CASRPPGQGRGGYTF.

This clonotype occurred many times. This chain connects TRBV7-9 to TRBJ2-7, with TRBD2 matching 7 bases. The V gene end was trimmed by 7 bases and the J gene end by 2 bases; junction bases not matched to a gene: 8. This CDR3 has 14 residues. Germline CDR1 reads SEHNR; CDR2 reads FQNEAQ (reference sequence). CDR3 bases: TGTGCCAGCAACTCTGGCGGGAGAGCCTACGAGCAGTACTTC. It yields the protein CASNSGGRAYEQYF.

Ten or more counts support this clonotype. Here the CDR3 DNA reads TGTGCCAGCAGCCCACTAGTTGGGGGGGCCAACGTCCTGACTTTC. This encodes CASSPLVGGANVLTF. The rearrangement links TRBV7-2 to TRBJ2-6; the D gene is possibly TRBD2 (5 bases). V lost 5 bases, J lost 4 bases, and 12 bases lay in between. The CDR3 totals 15 residues. CDR1 is SGHTA and CDR2 is FQGNSA in the germline V gene.

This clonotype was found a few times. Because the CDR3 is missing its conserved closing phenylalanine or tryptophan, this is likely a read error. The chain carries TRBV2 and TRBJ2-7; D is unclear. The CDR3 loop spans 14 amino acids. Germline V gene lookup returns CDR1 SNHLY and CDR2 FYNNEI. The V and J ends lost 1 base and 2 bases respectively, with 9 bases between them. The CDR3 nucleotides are TGTGCCAGCAGTGAAGTTTTGAACCCCTACGAGCAGTACTCC. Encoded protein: CASSEVLNPYEQYS.

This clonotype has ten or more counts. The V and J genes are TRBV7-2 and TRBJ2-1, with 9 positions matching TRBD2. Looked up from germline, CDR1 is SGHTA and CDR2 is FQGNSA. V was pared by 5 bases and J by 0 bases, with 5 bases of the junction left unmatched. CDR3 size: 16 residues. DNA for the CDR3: TGTGCCAGCAGCCGGAATAGCGGGAGCTCCTACAATGAGCAGTTCTTC. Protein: CASSRNSGSSYNEQFF.

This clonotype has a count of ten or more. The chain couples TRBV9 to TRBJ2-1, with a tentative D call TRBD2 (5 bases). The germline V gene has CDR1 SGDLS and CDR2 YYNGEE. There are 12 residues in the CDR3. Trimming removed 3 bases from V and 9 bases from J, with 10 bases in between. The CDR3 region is CASSALLAEQFF. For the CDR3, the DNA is TGTGCCAGCAGCGCCCTTCTAGCTGAGCAGTTCTTC.

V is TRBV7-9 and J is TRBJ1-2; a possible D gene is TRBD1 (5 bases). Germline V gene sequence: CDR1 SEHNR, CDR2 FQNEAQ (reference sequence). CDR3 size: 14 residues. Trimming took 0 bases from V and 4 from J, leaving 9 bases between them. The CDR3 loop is CASSLAQGSYGYTF. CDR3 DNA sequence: TGTGCCAGCAGCTTAGCCCAGGGTTCCTATGGCTACACCTTC.

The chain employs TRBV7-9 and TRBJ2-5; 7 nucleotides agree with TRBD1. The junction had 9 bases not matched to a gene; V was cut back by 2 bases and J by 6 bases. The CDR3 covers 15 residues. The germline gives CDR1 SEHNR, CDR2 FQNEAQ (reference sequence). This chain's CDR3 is CASSLRDHRGKTQYF. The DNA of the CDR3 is TGTGCCAGCAGCTTAAGGGACCACAGGGGAAAGACCCAGTACTTC.

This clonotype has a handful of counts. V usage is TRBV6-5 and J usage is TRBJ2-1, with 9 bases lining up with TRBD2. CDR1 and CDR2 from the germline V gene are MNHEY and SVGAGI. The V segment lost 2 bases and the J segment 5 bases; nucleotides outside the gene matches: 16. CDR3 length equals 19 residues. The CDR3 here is CASSYGPLLAGGPHNEQFF. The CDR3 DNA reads TGTGCCAGCAGTTACGGGCCCCTTCTGGCGGGAGGGCCGCACAATGAGCAGTTCTTC.

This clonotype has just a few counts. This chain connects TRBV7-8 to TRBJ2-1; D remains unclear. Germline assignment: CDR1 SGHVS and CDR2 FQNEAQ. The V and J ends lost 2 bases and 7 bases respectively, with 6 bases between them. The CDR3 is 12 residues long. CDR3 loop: CASSLSVNEQFF. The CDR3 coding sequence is TGTGCCAGCAGCTTATCGGTTAATGAGCAGTTCTTC.

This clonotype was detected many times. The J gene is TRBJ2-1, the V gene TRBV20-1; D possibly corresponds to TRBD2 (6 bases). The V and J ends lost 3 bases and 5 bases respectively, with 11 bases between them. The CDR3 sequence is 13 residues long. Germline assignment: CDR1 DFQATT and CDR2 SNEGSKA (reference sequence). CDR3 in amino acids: CSASLPSDNEQFF. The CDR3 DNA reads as TGCAGTGCTAGTTTGCCTAGCGACAATGAGCAGTTCTTC.

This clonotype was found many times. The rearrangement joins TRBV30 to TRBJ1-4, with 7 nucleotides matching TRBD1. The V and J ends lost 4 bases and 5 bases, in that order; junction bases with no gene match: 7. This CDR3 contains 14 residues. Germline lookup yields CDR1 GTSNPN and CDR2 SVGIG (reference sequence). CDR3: CAWTLGTANEKLFF. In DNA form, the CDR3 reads TGTGCCTGGACCCTCGGGACAGCCAATGAAAAACTGTTTTTT.

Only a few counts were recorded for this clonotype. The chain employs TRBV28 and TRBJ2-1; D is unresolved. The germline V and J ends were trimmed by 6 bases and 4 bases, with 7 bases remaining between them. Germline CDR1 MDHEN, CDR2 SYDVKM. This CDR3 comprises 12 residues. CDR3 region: CASSHVYNEQFF. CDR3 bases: TGTGCCAGCAGCCATGTATACAATGAGCAGTTCTTC.

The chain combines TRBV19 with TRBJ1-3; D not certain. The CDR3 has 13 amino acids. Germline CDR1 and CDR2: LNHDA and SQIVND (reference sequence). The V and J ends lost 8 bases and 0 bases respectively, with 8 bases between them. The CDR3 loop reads CASGGNSGNTIYF. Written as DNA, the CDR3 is TGTGCCAGTGGTGGGAACTCTGGAAACACCATATATTTT.

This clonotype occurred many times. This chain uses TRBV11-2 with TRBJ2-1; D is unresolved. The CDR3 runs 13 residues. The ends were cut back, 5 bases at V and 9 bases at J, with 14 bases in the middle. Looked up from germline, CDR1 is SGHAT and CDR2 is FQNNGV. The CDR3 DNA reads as TGTGCCAGCAGCCAAGAGGAGCGAGTTGAGCAGTTCTTC. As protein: CASSQEERVEQFF.

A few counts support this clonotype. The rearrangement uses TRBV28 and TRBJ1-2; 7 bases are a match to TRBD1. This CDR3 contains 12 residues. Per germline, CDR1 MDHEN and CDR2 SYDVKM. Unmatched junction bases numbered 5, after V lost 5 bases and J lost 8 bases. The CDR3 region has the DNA TGTGCCAGCAGTGCGGGACAGTGGGGCTACACCTTC. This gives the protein CASSAGQWGYTF.

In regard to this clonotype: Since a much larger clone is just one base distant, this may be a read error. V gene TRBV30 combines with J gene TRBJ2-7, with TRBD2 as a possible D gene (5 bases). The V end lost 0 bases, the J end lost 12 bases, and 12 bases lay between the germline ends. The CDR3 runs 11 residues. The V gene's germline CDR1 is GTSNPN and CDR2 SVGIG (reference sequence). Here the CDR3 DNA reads TGTGCCTGGAGTGTGAGCTGGAGGACGTACTTC. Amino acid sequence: CAWSVSWRTYF. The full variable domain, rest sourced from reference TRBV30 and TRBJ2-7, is SQTIHQWPATLVQPVGSPLSLECTVEGTSNPNLYWYRQAAGRGLQLLFYSVGIGQISSEVPQNLSASRPQDRQFILSSKKLLLSDSGFYLCAWSVSWRTYFGPGTRLTVT.

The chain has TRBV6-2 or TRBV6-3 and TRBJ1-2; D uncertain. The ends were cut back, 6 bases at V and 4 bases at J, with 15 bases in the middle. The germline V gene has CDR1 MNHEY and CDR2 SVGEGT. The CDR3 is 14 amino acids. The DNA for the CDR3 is TGTGCCAGCAGCCCGAACGCGAGGGCCTATGGCTACACCTTC. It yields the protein CASSPNARAYGYTF.

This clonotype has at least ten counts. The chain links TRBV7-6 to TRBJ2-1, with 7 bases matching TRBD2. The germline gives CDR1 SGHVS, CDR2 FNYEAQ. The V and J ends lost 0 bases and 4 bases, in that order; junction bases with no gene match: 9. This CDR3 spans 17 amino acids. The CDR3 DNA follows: TGTGCCAGCAGCTTAGCGCCGACTAGCTTTGGATACAATGAGCAGTTCTTC. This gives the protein CASSLAPTSFGYNEQFF.